Below are 21 T cell receptor beta chains sequenced from a single sample in a study of metastatic and nonmetastatic thyroid tumors. Prior to thyroid surgery, none of the patients had received any treatment. Using MiXCR, TCRdb reanalyzed the PCR reads. The sample carries about 12,000 clones, 30% to 35% recorded once. Sequencing used tumor tissue. The receptors were gathered from a male donor with papillary thyroid cancer or a benign thyroid nodule (not recorded which). Some clones in this sample may be carry-over from other donors' samples.

A few counts support this clone. The rearrangement links TRBV27 to TRBJ2-1; 10 nucleotides align to TRBD2. The CDR3 runs to 15 residues. Per the germline V gene, CDR1 is MNHEY and CDR2 is SMNVEV (reference sequence). V lost 9 bases to trimming and J lost 6 bases; unmatched junction nucleotides: 11. CDR3 amino acids: CARPPLAGVPNEQFF. The CDR3 DNA follows: TGTGCCAGACCCCCGCTAGCGGGGGTACCCAATGAGCAGTTCTTC.

This clone was counted between two and nine times. The chain uses TRBV29-1 and TRBJ2-7, with 7 bases matching TRBD2. V was pared by 6 bases and J by 3 bases, with 8 bases of the junction left unmatched. Germline V gives CDR1 SQVTM, CDR2 ANQGSEA. The CDR3 runs 13 residues. The CDR3, as DNA: TGCAGCGTGCCTGGCGGGAGTGGCTACGAGCAGTACTTC. Translated: CSVPGGSGYEQYF.

This clone ranks as medium-sized. The chain combines TRBV27 with TRBJ1-1; D may be TRBD1 (5 bases). The CDR3 contains 13 residues. With 1 base removed from V and 8 bases from J, the gap between germline ends came to 11 bases. Germline loops: CDR1 MNHEY, CDR2 SMNVEV (reference sequence). The CDR3 region has the DNA TGTGCCAGCAGTTTATTAGGGACGTCCGAAGCTTTCTTT. This gives the protein CASSLLGTSEAFF.

This clone is large in the sample. The chain has TRBV20-1 and TRBJ1-1; D uncertain. The CDR3 totals 15 residues. The V gene's germline CDR1 is DFQATT and CDR2 SNEGSKA (reference sequence). The V gene lost 2 bases and the J gene lost 5 bases, with 18 bases spanning the gap. In DNA, the CDR3 is TGCAGTGCTAGATCCTCGACCGCTACGGGAACTGAAGCTTTCTTT. Translated: CSARSSTATGTEAFF.

This sequence joins TRBV13 and TRBJ2-7, with 11 positions matching TRBD2. This CDR3 region has 15 residues. The germline CDR1 and CDR2 sequences are PRHDT and FYEKMQ (reference sequence). V gave up 5 bases and J gave up 3 bases; unmatched junction bases: 6. The CDR3 reads CASSRGTSGIYEQYF. CDR3 DNA: TGTGCCAGCAGCCGCGGGACTAGCGGAATCTACGAGCAGTACTTC.

This clone was detected once. Here the CDR3 DNA reads TGTGCCAGCAGCTCATACCACCTACAGGGGGCCGATCAGCCCCAGCATTTT. Protein sequence: CASSSYHLQGADQPQHF. This chain joins TRBV11-1 and TRBJ1-5; 9 nucleotides match TRBD1. The CDR3 is 17 residues long. J was trimmed by 5 bases and V by 4 bases; bases with no gene match: 12. Germline V lookup: CDR1 SGHAT, CDR2 FQDESV (reference sequence). The whole variable domain, filled in from reference TRBV11-1 and TRBJ1-5, reads EAEVAQSPRYKITEKSQAVAFWCDPISGHATLYWYRQILGQGPELLVQFQDESVVDDSQLPKDRFSAERLKGVDSTLKIQPAELGDSAMYLCASSSYHLQGADQPQHFGDGTRLSIL.

This chain connects TRBV6-2 or TRBV6-3 to TRBJ2-1; 10 bases align to TRBD2. The length of the CDR3 is 15 residues. The germline gives CDR1 MNHEY, CDR2 SVGEGT. V lost 3 bases to trimming and J lost 5 bases; unmatched junction nucleotides: 4. The CDR3 region has the DNA TGTGCCAGCAGTTATACGAGCGGGGGGGACAATGAGCAGTTCTTC. Its protein is CASSYTSGGDNEQFF.

The chain is built from TRBV9 and TRBJ2-7; D is unclear. V shed 0 bases and J shed 6 bases, with 13 bases lying between them. This CDR3 has 14 residues. From germline, CDR1 is SGDLS and CDR2 YYNGEE. Written as DNA, the CDR3 is TGTGCCAGCAGCGTAGGGGTCTTGCCAGGCGAGCAGTACTTC. Protein product: CASSVGVLPGEQYF. The full variable domain, with the rest looked up from reference TRBV9 and TRBJ2-7, is DSGVTQTPKHLITATGQRVTLRCSPRSGDLSVYWYQQSLDQGLQFLIQYYNGEERAKGNILERFSAQQFPDLHSELNLSSLELGDSALYFCASSVGVLPGEQYFGPGTRLTVT.

The CDR3 region has the DNA TGTGCCTGGAGTTTAGGACAGGGGCTCTACGAGCAGTACTTC. Protein sequence: CAWSLGQGLYEQYF. The J gene is TRBJ2-7, the V gene TRBV30; 9 nucleotides match TRBD1. The V gene end was trimmed by 2 bases and the J gene end by 3 bases; junction bases not matched to a gene: 5. The CDR3 loop spans 14 amino acids. CDR1 and CDR2 from the germline V gene are GTSNPN and SVGIG (reference sequence).

Notes on this clone: Without the conserved terminal phenylalanine or tryptophan, this CDR3 likely stems from a read error. V and J are TRBV7-9 and TRBJ1-3; D remains ambiguous. V lost 7 bases and J lost 4, with 17 bases in between. CDR1 SEHNR and CDR2 FQNEAQ come from the germline V gene (reference sequence). The CDR3 is 15 amino acids. The CDR3 region is CASIPMLGPGNTIYS. The CDR3 nucleotides read TGTGCCAGCATCCCCATGTTAGGCCCCGGAAACACCATATATTCT.

This clone is medium-sized. A much larger clone differs from this one at a single base, so this may be a read error. The CDR3 loop reads CASSFDPGRAGYHEQYF. The CDR3 coding sequence is TGTGCCAGCAGTTTTGACCCGGGACGAGCGGGATATCACGAGCAGTACTTC. The gene calls are TRBV11-3 and TRBJ2-7; 7 bases agree with TRBD2. The CDR3 covers 17 residues. Germline CDR1 reads SGHNT; CDR2 reads YENEEA. J was trimmed by 5 bases and V by 6 bases; bases with no gene match: 19.

There are a few counts of this clone. The chain employs TRBV6-2 or TRBV6-3 and TRBJ2-2; TRBD2 aligns across 13 bases. Germline CDR1 and CDR2: MNHEY and SVGEGT. V lost 0 bases, J lost 4 bases, and 5 bases stayed unmatched. This CDR3 region has 18 residues. The CDR3 DNA follows: TGTGCCAGCAGTTACTCACTAGCGGGGGGGACGTCCACCGGGGAGCTGTTTTTT. As protein: CASSYSLAGGTSTGELFF.

This chain uses TRBV4-1 with TRBJ1-6; D is undetermined. This CDR3 has 16 amino acids. CDR1 MGHRA and CDR2 YSYEKL come from the germline V gene. Trimming took 0 bases from V and 7 from J, leaving 13 bases between them. CDR3 sequence reads: CASSQDGSRPNSPLHF. CDR3 nucleotides: TGCGCCAGCAGCCAAGATGGGTCAAGGCCAAATTCACCCCTCCACTTT.

The J gene is TRBJ1-4, the V gene TRBV3-1, with D perhaps matching TRBD1 (6 bases). The CDR3 sequence is 15 residues long. Germline assignment: CDR1 LGHDT and CDR2 YNNKEL (reference sequence). The germline V and J ends were trimmed by 5 bases and 7 bases, with 17 bases remaining between them. The CDR3: CASSTGQIFGEKLFF. The CDR3 DNA reads as TGTGCCAGCAGCACAGGACAGATATTCGGTGAAAAACTGTTTTTT.

About this clone: Other DNA sequences of this sample code for an identical CDR3. The chain has TRBV5-4 and TRBJ2-5, with D possibly being TRBD2 (5 bases). This CDR3 contains 14 residues. The V gene lost 4 bases and the J gene lost 2 bases, with 12 bases spanning the gap. The germline V gene has CDR1 SGHNT and CDR2 YYREEE (reference sequence). The CDR3 region is CASSPIGVQETQYF. As DNA, the CDR3 is TGTGCCAGCAGCCCTATCGGGGTTCAAGAGACCCAGTACTTC.

Only a few counts were recorded for this clone. The V and J genes are TRBV6-2 or TRBV6-3 and TRBJ2-3, with 7 bases that match TRBD2. V shed 4 bases, J shed 4 bases, and the junction held 14 bases outside the gene matches. The CDR3 contains 17 residues. Germline-derived CDR1 and CDR2 are MNHEY and SVGEGT. The CDR3 spells CASSSRRLALRADTQYF. The CDR3 DNA reads TGTGCCAGCAGTTCGCGGCGACTAGCACTTCGCGCAGATACGCAGTATTTT.

J is TRBJ2-2 and V is TRBV5-5; no clear D. The ends were cut back, 0 bases at V and 3 bases at J, with 9 bases in the middle. Germline lookup yields CDR1 SGHKS and CDR2 YYEKEE (reference sequence). There are 15 residues in the CDR3. The CDR3 DNA reads TGTGCCAGCAGCTTGGGGACGTTGTACACCGGGGAGCTGTTTTTT. This gives the protein CASSLGTLYTGELFF.

Sample share makes this clone medium-sized (0.01 to 0.1%). The chain recombines TRBV4-1 with TRBJ2-6; D might be TRBD1 (5 bases). Germline assignment: CDR1 MGHRA and CDR2 YSYEKL. This CDR3 has 16 amino acids. Trimming cost V 1 base and J 1 base, with 8 bases left between them. The CDR3 DNA follows: TGCGCCAGCAGCCAAGCCCCAGGGTCTGGGGCCAACGTCCTGACTTTC. As protein: CASSQAPGSGANVLTF.

This clone is labeled as medium-sized. The chain has TRBV7-8 and TRBJ2-7; 7 bases line up with TRBD1. The V gene's germline CDR1 is SGHVS and CDR2 FQNEAQ. V lost 2 bases, J lost 2 bases, and 3 bases stayed unmatched. The CDR3 runs to 14 residues. In DNA form, the CDR3 reads TGTGCCAGCAGCTTATTCCAGGGGGCCTACGAGCAGTACTTC. Amino acid sequence: CASSLFQGAYEQYF.

A few counts support this clone. The V gene is TRBV28, the J gene TRBJ1-5; D not resolved. From germline, CDR1 is MDHEN and CDR2 SYDVKM. The CDR3 runs to 15 residues. The germline V and J ends were trimmed by 3 bases and 4 bases, with 13 bases remaining between them. The chain's CDR3 is CASSLPKASNQPQHF. CDR3 bases: TGTGCCAGCAGTTTGCCCAAAGCCTCAAATCAGCCCCAGCATTTT.

The chain employs TRBV19 and TRBJ2-1, with TRBD2 identical over 10 bases. This CDR3 spans 13 amino acids. Trimming cost V 6 bases and J 6 bases; bases outside gene matches: 2. Per the germline V gene, CDR1 is LNHDA and CDR2 is SQIVND (reference sequence). CDR3 in amino acids: CASRSGGGNEQFF. DNA of the CDR3: TGTGCCAGTAGGAGCGGGGGGGGCAATGAGCAGTTCTTC.